This T cell receptor (beta chain) came from a study of T cells in localized non-small cell lung cancer. The study, taken as a whole, reports: One tumor region alone was sequenced, and heterogeneity therefore remains possible. Paired adjacent lung recovered a median around 52 of the top 100 tumor clones.

Measured with immunoSEQ multiplex PCR; TCRdb has only the in-frame clones, and not every one. The table shows tens of thousands of clones, with about nine tenths occurring only once. The CDR3 is 15 amino acids. The V gene's germline CDR1 is SGHTA and CDR2 FQGNSA. The V end lost 1 base, the J end lost 1 base, and 10 bases lay between the germline ends. As regards this clone: Its antigen is currently unknown.

Sequenced material: peripheral blood mononuclear cells, taken before any cancer treatment. This rearrangement joins TRBV7-2 to TRBJ2-5, with D perhaps matching TRBD1 (5 bases). The TCR comes from a man between 40 and 69 years old with stage III lung adenocarcinoma. The CDR3 coding sequence is TGTGCCAGCAGCTTAGTTACAGGACCCCAAGAGACCCAGTACTTC. Amino acids: CASSLVTGPQETQYF.